Listed below are T cell receptor beta chains from one sample, sequenced in a study of blood T cells in healthy people across ages. Using its own MiXCR run on the 5' RACE reads, TCRdb lists one record per CDR3 protein. The sample holds approximately 1.5 million distinct CDR3 sequences, roughly two fifths seen once. Material: blood. The receptors originated from a woman aged 18 to 35 in good health. Each CDR3 is given with its conserved first and last residue. A D gene is named only where the DNA matches it firmly. Part of the rows lack a size; the others show once, few, many or a class for expanded clones.

TGTGCCAGTAGTTACTCGAGGACCGATTGGGACGAGCAGTACTTC CASSYSRTDWDEQYF TRBJ2-7 - - TRBV6-2/TRBV6-3
TGTGCCAGCAGTCCCACTCTATCTTGGAATGAGCAGTACTTC CASSPTLSWNEQYF TRBJ2-7 - - TRBV27
TGCAGCGTTGGGGGTAGGGCCTCGGGTGGCTACACCTTC CSVGGRASGGYTF TRBJ1-2 - - TRBV29-1
TGTGCCAGCAGCAAAGCGGGAACGGTGGGGAATGAGCAGTTCTTC CASSKAGTVGNEQFF TRBJ2-1 - - TRBV21-1
TGTGCCAGCAGCCCGACCTTGGGGGGGCACACTGAAGCTTTCTTT CASSPTLGGHTEAFF TRBJ1-1 - - TRBV7-2
TGTGCCAGCGGATCCATCGAGCAGTACTTC CASGSIEQYF TRBJ2-7 few - TRBV27
TGTGCCAGCAGCGAGGGAACAGGCCAACTTCCCTACGAGCAGTACTTC CASSEGTGQLPYEQYF TRBJ2-7 - - TRBV9
TGTGCCAGCAGTTTTGCTAGCGGGATAGGAGAGACCCAGTACTTC CASSFASGIGETQYF TRBJ2-5 - TRBD2 TRBV12-3/TRBV12-4
TGCGCCAGCAGCGCAAGGACGGAGGGGAACACTGAAGCTTTCTTT CASSARTEGNTEAFF TRBJ1-1 once - TRBV5-1
TGCGCCAGCAGCCCTAACCAGGCAGGTCTCTCTGGGGCCAACGTCCTGACTTTC CASSPNQAGLSGANVLTF TRBJ2-6 - - TRBV4-3
TGTGCCAGTAGTACCTCTAGCGGGAGGGCCTTTAGTGAGCAGTTCTTC CASSTSSGRAFSEQFF TRBJ2-1 - TRBD2 TRBV19
TGTGCCAGCAGTAGACAAGGGGCTACCCTTAGCACAGACACGCAGTATTTT CASSRQGATLSTDTQYF TRBJ2-3 - - TRBV27
TGCGCCAGCAGCGTGACAGGGATAGCGGACATTCAGTACTTC CASSVTGIADIQYF TRBJ2-4 few - TRBV5-1
TGTGCCTGGAGTATACTGACGACGGAGACCCAGTACTTC CAWSILTTETQYF TRBJ2-5 many - TRBV30
TGTGCCAGCAGTGAAACTAGATACAATGAGCAGTTCTTC CASSETRYNEQFF TRBJ2-1 - - TRBV2
TGTGCCAGCAGCAAGACAGGGGGCGCCGATATGAACACTGAAGCTTTCTTT CASSKTGGADMNTEAFF TRBJ1-1 - TRBD1 TRBV7-2
TGTGCCAGCAGCCCCAGCAGCTCCTATAATTCACCCCTCCACTTT CASSPSSSYNSPLHF TRBJ1-6 - - TRBV7-6
TGTGCCAGCAGTGAAATAGGCCGGGTCAATGAGCAGTTCTTC CASSEIGRVNEQFF TRBJ2-1 - - TRBV6-4
TGTGCCAGCAGTTCCGGGAGCAACAATGAGCAGTTCTTC CASSSGSNNEQFF TRBJ2-1 few - TRBV28
TGCAGTGCGGCCAGACAGGGGGTTACCTACGAGCAGTACTTC CSAARQGVTYEQYF TRBJ2-7 few TRBD1 TRBV20-1
TGTGCCAGCAGCACGACCAAAACAGGGACCTATTATGGCTACACCTTC CASSTTKTGTYYGYTF TRBJ1-2 few - TRBV6-6
TGTGCCAGCAGCGTAGATGATAGGGGGACTGAAGCTTTCTTT CASSVDDRGTEAFF TRBJ1-1 - - TRBV9
TGTGCCAGCAGTACCCGGGTAGGGGGGATATATGGCTACACCTTC CASSTRVGGIYGYTF TRBJ1-2 - - TRBV12-3/TRBV12-4
TGTGCCAGTAGTATAGACCTAGATGAGCAGTTCTTC CASSIDLDEQFF TRBJ2-1 - - TRBV19
TGCGCCAGCAGCGCCGGGACTAGGATTTACGATGAGCAGTTCTTC CASSAGTRIYDEQFF TRBJ2-1 - TRBD2 TRBV5-1
TGTGCCAGCAGCTTTGGGGGAGGGGGGTTCTCCTACAATGAGCAGTACTTC CASSFGGGGFSYNEQYF TRBJ2-7 few - TRBV5-6
TGCAGTGCTAGCTTCGACAGGGGGGCCAATCAGCCCCAGCATTTT CSASFDRGANQPQHF TRBJ1-5 few TRBD1 TRBV20-1
TGTGCCAGCAGCGTAGGGAATACTAACAATGAGCAGTTCTTC CASSVGNTNNEQFF TRBJ2-1 - - TRBV9
TGCAGTGCTAGAGACCCCGCCCGAGATAATTCACCCCTCCACTTT CSARDPARDNSPLHF TRBJ1-6 few - TRBV20-1
TGTGCCAGCGGCATTCAAGGGACTACCACAGATACGCAGAATTTT CASGIQGTTTDTQNF TRBJ2-3 - TRBD2 TRBV6-2/TRBV6-3
TGTGCCAGCAGCTCATACAGGGGGCTCGACGAGCAGTACTTC CASSSYRGLDEQYF TRBJ2-7 few TRBD1 TRBV5-5
TGTGCCAGCGCCGGAAGCTTGCCCGGCTACACCTTC CASAGSLPGYTF TRBJ1-2 few - TRBV25-1
TGCGCCAGCAGCCAAGTTCTGACAGGGGAGGGCGAAAAACTGTTTTTT CASSQVLTGEGEKLFF TRBJ1-4 - TRBD1 TRBV4-3
TGTGCCAGCAGCACTCGGACTAGCGGGAGGATTTACGAGCAGTACTTC CASSTRTSGRIYEQYF TRBJ2-7 - TRBD2 TRBV3-1
TGTGCCAGCCAACGAATTGGGAGGGCGGATTCACCCCTCCACTTT CASQRIGRADSPLHF TRBJ1-6 - - TRBV19
TGTGCCATCAGTGAGTCGGCAGAATCCTACGAGCAGTACTTC CAISESAESYEQYF TRBJ2-7 - - TRBV10-3
TGTGCCAGCAGCTTTTTCTACAGCGCGGGGGGAATTACCAAAAACATTCAGTACTTC CASSFFYSAGGITKNIQYF TRBJ2-4 - TRBD2 TRBV11-2
TGTGCCAGCAGCCCAGATGCGGGACAGGAACGCTTCGAGCAGTACTTC CASSPDAGQERFEQYF TRBJ2-7 - TRBD1 TRBV9
TGCAGTGCTAGAGCCCAGGGTAGCGGGAGCACAGATACGCAGTATTTT CSARAQGSGSTDTQYF TRBJ2-3 few TRBD2 TRBV20-1
TGTGCCAGCAGCCCGTACAGGGGGCTCTTCGGCTACGAGCAGTACTTC CASSPYRGLFGYEQYF TRBJ2-7 few TRBD1 TRBV7-2
TGTGCCAGCAGCTTTATGGGGGGCAGGAATGAAAAACTGTTTTTT CASSFMGGRNEKLFF TRBJ1-4 - - TRBV27
TGCAGTGCGGAACCGGGGACAGGAGCTGAAGCTTTCTTT CSAEPGTGAEAFF TRBJ1-1 - TRBD1 TRBV20-1
TGTGCCAGCAGCCCTAACAGGGGTGGCTTTGAAAAACTGTTTTTT CASSPNRGGFEKLFF TRBJ1-4 - TRBD1 TRBV7-9
TGTGCCAGCAGTCGTACCCTCGGGGATACGCAGTATTTT CASSRTLGDTQYF TRBJ2-3 - - TRBV27
TGTGCCAGCAGTTACGAAAGCTATGGCTACACCTTC CASSYESYGYTF TRBJ1-2 - - TRBV6-6
TGTGCCAGCAGTTCCTTGGTTTACGGGACTAGCAAGGATACGCAGTATTTT CASSSLVYGTSKDTQYF TRBJ2-3 - TRBD2 TRBV6-2/TRBV6-3
TGTGCCAGCAGCCCCATGACTTGGTCCCACGAGCAGTACTTC CASSPMTWSHEQYF TRBJ2-7 few - TRBV3-1
TGTGCCAGCAGTTGGGAGGCGGGAGGGCCGGGTGAGCAGTACTTC CASSWEAGGPGEQYF TRBJ2-7 - TRBD2 TRBV28
TGCAGTGCCCCCAGCGTGGAGAACACTGAAGCTTTCTTT CSAPSVENTEAFF TRBJ1-1 - - TRBV20-1
TGTGCCAGCAGCCAGCGGAATCAGCCCCAGCATTTT CASSQRNQPQHF TRBJ1-5 - - TRBV4-2
TGCAGCGCTAGCGGGATTATGTCCTACGAGCAGTACTTC CSASGIMSYEQYF TRBJ2-7 few TRBD2 TRBV29-1
TGTGCCAGCAGTTTCGGGGACGGTAATAATTCACCCCTCCACTTT CASSFGDGNNSPLHF TRBJ1-6 few - TRBV9
TGTGCCAGCAGCCCTCGACAGGGGTGGGACACTGAAGCTTTCTTT CASSPRQGWDTEAFF TRBJ1-1 few TRBD1 TRBV13
TGTGCCTGGAGTCGGGCAGATCAGCCCCAGCATTTT CAWSRADQPQHF TRBJ1-5 once - TRBV30
TGCAGCGTTGAATACAGGGCGGGGGAAGCCTACGAGCAGTACTTC CSVEYRAGEAYEQYF TRBJ2-7 few - TRBV29-1
TGTGCCAGCAGCCAAGGGGCAGGGACGGCTCAGCCCCAGCATTTT CASSQGAGTAQPQHF TRBJ1-5 - - TRBV3-1
TGTGCCAGCAGCCAAGTCAGCGGGAAAGGGGCAGATACGCAGTATTTT CASSQVSGKGADTQYF TRBJ2-3 - TRBD2 TRBV3-1
TGCAGTGCTAGAGATCCCCGGACAGGCAGTCAGACCGGGGAGCTGTTTTTT CSARDPRTGSQTGELFF TRBJ2-2 few TRBD1 TRBV20-1
TGTGCCAGCAGTGGGGGTGAGACCCAGTACTTC CASSGGETQYF TRBJ2-5 many - TRBV2
TGTGCCAGCAGCTTGGTGCAGGGACCTGGGGCCAACGTCCTGACTTTC CASSLVQGPGANVLTF TRBJ2-6 few - TRBV7-2